The source of this T cell receptor beta chain is a study of shared clonotypes between healthy human individuals. As for the study in general: A couple of women and a few men aged 18 to 49 made up the donors.

The sample holds many counts of this clone. The antigen remains unidentified. V lost 0 bases and J lost 11, with 10 bases in between. The CDR3 runs 12 residues. Germline V gene lookup returns CDR1 SGHDN and CDR2 FVKESK. Using immunoSEQ multiplex PCR, the repertoire was profiled, and TCRdb retains in-frame clones only, with some absent. Among about 1 million clones, 70% to 80% were seen once, and the ten largest hold around 1.4%. Study findings and constraints: Researchers sampled only blood; tissue repertoires likely differ.

Input material: memory CD4+ T cells sorted from blood. Described subset: CD45RA-negative fraction. The chain couples TRBV14 to TRBJ1-1; no firm D call. The sequence was obtained from a man aged 18 to 29 in good health. The CDR3 is CASSQDWGLAFF. Here the CDR3 DNA reads TGTGCCAGCAGCCAAGATTGGGGTCTGGCTTTCTTT.